Listed below are T cell receptor beta chains from one sample, sequenced in a study of regulatory T cells in long-lasting Graves disease. From the multiplex PCR reads, TCRdb called clonotypes with MiXCR, one entry per CDR3 protein. The sample carries hundreds of thousands of distinct CDR3 sequences, roughly a fifth recorded once. The material was peripheral blood mononuclear cells (PBMCs), obtained when the disease was refractory, from a patient treated with antithyroid drugs. These receptor sequences come from a female donor with Graves disease. The CDR3 runs from the conserved cysteine through the conserved F or W. The D gene is left open where the match is weak. Only some rows state a clone size, as once, few, many or a class for expanded clones.

TRBJ2-7,TRBV28,.,many,CASSLPMTGPTYEQYF,TGTGCCAGCAGTTTGCCCATGACAGGACCGACCTACGAGCAGTACTTC
TRBJ2-2,TRBV3-1,TRBD2,.,CASSQDLAAGAGELFF,TGTGCCAGCAGCCAAGATCTCGCAGCGGGAGCCGGGGAGCTGTTTTTT
TRBJ2-7,TRBV5-1,TRBD1,.,CASRKNRGLGHEQYF,TGCGCCAGCAGAAAAAACAGGGGTCTGGGACACGAGCAGTACTTC
TRBJ1-2,TRBV5-6,TRBD1,many,CASSLRQGPTYTF,TGTGCCAGCAGCTTGCGACAGGGGCCGACCTACACCTTC
TRBJ2-6,TRBV14,.,.,CASSQLVGSGANVLTF,TGTGCCAGCAGCCAATTGGTTGGCTCTGGGGCCAACGTCCTGACTTTC
TRBJ2-7,TRBV20-1,.,.,CSARAPDYEQYF,TGCAGTGCTAGAGCCCCAGATTACGAGCAGTACTTC
TRBJ1-3,TRBV13,.,.,CASSLDGLGDTIYF,TGTGCCAGCAGCCTGGACGGACTGGGAGACACCATATATTTT
TRBJ2-1,TRBV24-1,TRBD2,.,CATSDRTSGSRNEQFF,TGTGCCACCAGTGACCGTACTAGCGGGAGCAGGAATGAGCAGTTCTTC
TRBJ1-1,TRBV7-9,.,few,CASSLDHSPTEAFF,TGTGCCAGCAGCTTAGATCACAGCCCCACTGAAGCTTTCTTT
TRBJ1-2,TRBV7-2,.,.,CASSPAGRGYTF,TGTGCCAGCAGCCCCGCGGGGCGGGGCTACACCTTC
TRBJ2-5,TRBV18,.,many,CASSPGGSSLETQYF,TGTGCCAGCTCACCGGGTGGCAGTTCGTTAGAGACCCAGTACTTC
TRBJ2-7,TRBV28,.,many,CASSTNDRWVYEQYF,TGTGCCAGCAGCACTAACGACAGGTGGGTCTACGAGCAGTACTTC
TRBJ2-1,TRBV7-3,TRBD1,.,CASSPTGAEGEQFF,TGTGCCAGCAGTCCGACAGGGGCGGAGGGTGAGCAGTTCTTC
TRBJ1-1,TRBV2,.,many,CASSEARRYTEAFF,TGTGCCAGCAGTGAAGCAAGGCGATACACTGAAGCTTTCTTT
TRBJ2-7,TRBV3-1,TRBD2,many,CASSGRGRNSYEQYF,TGTGCCAGCAGCGGGCGCGGGAGGAACTCCTACGAGCAGTACTTC
TRBJ2-1,TRBV3-1,TRBD1,once,CASSKDRGLYNEQFF,TGTGCCAGCAGCAAGGACAGGGGACTTTACAATGAGCAGTTCTTC
TRBJ2-7,TRBV28,TRBD1,many,CASSLRTGGPHEQYF,TGTGCCAGCAGTCTCAGGACAGGGGGCCCCCACGAGCAGTACTTC
TRBJ2-5,TRBV4-1,TRBD1,few,CASSQPRTGGQETQYF,TGCGCCAGCAGCCAACCCCGGACAGGGGGCCAAGAGACCCAGTACTTC
TRBJ2-7,TRBV28,TRBD1,many,CASRATGQGHEQYF,TGTGCCAGCAGGGCGACAGGGCAAGGCCACGAGCAGTACTTC
TRBJ1-1,TRBV5-1,.,.,CASSSQGMNTEAFF,TGCGCCAGCAGCTCGCAGGGTATGAACACTGAAGCTTTCTTT
TRBJ2-7,TRBV6-1,TRBD1,many,CASSTTGQPYEQYF,TGTGCCAGCAGTACAACGGGACAGCCCTACGAGCAGTACTTC
TRBJ2-7,TRBV19,TRBD2,.,CASSRLAGDYEQYF,TGTGCCAGTAGTAGACTAGCGGGAGACTACGAGCAGTACTTC
TRBJ1-3,TRBV6-1,.,.,CASRRVIGGNTIYF,TGTGCCAGCAGGAGGGTCATTGGAGGAAACACCATATATTTT
TRBJ1-5,TRBV10-3,TRBD1,many,CAISDPDRGVSNQPQHF,TGTGCCATCAGTGACCCGGACAGGGGGGTTAGCAATCAGCCCCAGCATTTT
TRBJ2-7,TRBV28,TRBD2,many,CASSLEGPFSGSHPYEQYF,TGTGCCAGCAGTTTAGAGGGGCCGTTCAGCGGGAGTCACCCCTACGAGCAGTACTTC
TRBJ2-3,TRBV11-3,.,.,CASSNPLAEGPDTQYF,TGTGCCAGCAGCAACCCTTTAGCAGAGGGGCCAGATACGCAGTATTTT
TRBJ1-1,TRBV2,.,few,CASFYSGEDEAFF,TGTGCCAGCTTCTACTCCGGGGAGGATGAAGCTTTCTTT
TRBJ2-7,TRBV11-2,.,many,CASSLMGEFYEQYF,TGTGCCAGCAGCTTAATGGGGGAATTCTACGAGCAGTACTTC
TRBJ2-7,TRBV30,TRBD2,few,CAWSAGTSRYEQYF,TGTGCCTGGAGTGCCGGGACTAGCCGCTACGAGCAGTACTTC
TRBJ1-6,TRBV20-1,.,many,CSASSALQSSYNSPLHF,TGCAGTGCTAGTAGTGCCCTTCAGAGCTCCTATAATTCACCCCTCCACTTT
TRBJ1-4,TRBV4-1,.,.,CASSQDLFEKLFF,TGCGCCAGCAGCCAAGATCTATTTGAAAAACTGTTTTTT
TRBJ2-3,TRBV7-2,.,.,CASSSSPDTQYF,TGTGCCAGCAGCTCAAGCCCAGATACGCAGTATTTT
TRBJ2-5,TRBV2,TRBD2,many,CASSGGAETQYF,TGTGCCTCCTCCGGGGGGGCAGAGACCCAGTACTTC
TRBJ2-7,TRBV19,TRBD2,many,CASSSGRGYEQYF,TGTGCCAGCAGTTCCGGGAGGGGCTACGAGCAGTACTTC
TRBJ2-2,TRBV2,TRBD2,many,CASSEGTSGRNGELFF,TGTGCCAGCAGCGAAGGGACTAGCGGGAGGAACGGGGAGCTGTTTTTT
TRBJ2-7,TRBV29-1,.,few,CSVLIADPYEQYF,TGCAGCGTTCTTATAGCGGATCCCTACGAGCAGTACTTC
TRBJ2-7,TRBV12-3/TRBV12-4,TRBD1,many,CASSFGTASYEQYF,TGTGCCAGCAGTTTCGGGACAGCCTCCTACGAGCAGTACTTC
TRBJ1-5,TRBV28,.,many,CATVGRNNQPQHF,TGTGCCACCGTTGGACGGAACAATCAGCCCCAGCATTTT
TRBJ1-2,TRBV19,.,.,CASSIGQKPIYGYTF,TGTGCCAGTAGTATAGGTCAGAAGCCTATCTATGGCTACACCTTC
TRBJ2-7,TRBV7-9,.,few,CASSSTLVRAYEQYF,TGTGCCAGCAGTTCTACTCTGGTCAGGGCTTACGAGCAGTACTTC
TRBJ2-7,TRBV5-8,.,.,CASSLTGQGHWEQYF,TGTGCCAGCAGCTTGACAGGGCAGGGCCACTGGGAGCAGTACTTC
TRBJ2-7,TRBV6-2/TRBV6-3,.,many,CASGWIPGRSEEKQYF,TGTGCCAGCGGTTGGATCCCGGGACGAAGTGAGGAGAAGCAGTACTTC
TRBJ2-7,TRBV3-1,TRBD2,.,CASSRTTSAEQYF,TGTGCCAGCAGCCGAACGACTAGCGCCGAGCAGTACTTC
TRBJ1-3,TRBV6-2/TRBV6-3,.,.,CASSYAYSGNTIYF,TGTGCCAGCAGTTACGCGTACTCTGGAAACACCATATATTTT
TRBJ2-2,TRBV5-1,TRBD2,.,CASSLSSGGNTGELFF,TGCGCCAGCAGCTTATCTAGCGGGGGTAACACCGGGGAGCTGTTTTTT
TRBJ2-7,TRBV11-2,.,many,CASSLMLGVSYEQYF,TGTGCCAGCAGCTTAATGCTAGGGGTCTCCTACGAGCAGTACTTC
TRBJ1-1,TRBV6-1,.,few,CASRINLNTEAFF,TGTGCCAGCAGAATTAATTTGAACACTGAAGCTTTCTTT
TRBJ2-5,TRBV28,.,many,CASSLAGAKETQYF,TGTGCCAGCAGTTTAGCGGGCGCTAAAGAGACCCAGTACTTC
TRBJ1-5,TRBV20-1,.,.,CSAYGPFSAAQNEYSNQPQHF,TGCAGTGCTTACGGCCCCTTCTCCGCAGCCCAGAACGAATATAGCAATCAGCCCCAGCATTTT
TRBJ2-5,TRBV27,.,.,CASSPVGDTQEETQYF,TGTGCCAGCAGTCCCGTGGGAGACACTCAGGAAGAGACCCAGTACTTC
TRBJ2-1,TRBV10-3,TRBD2,.,CAISESAGGLEQFF,TGTGCCATCAGTGAGTCTGCGGGAGGTCTTGAGCAGTTCTTC
TRBJ2-2,TRBV20-1,.,few,CSARIPHLVTRGTGELFF,TGCAGTGCTAGAATTCCCCACCTAGTAACCAGGGGCACCGGGGAGCTGTTTTTT
TRBJ2-7,TRBV29-1,.,.,CSVRGLKITGFYEQYF,TGCAGCGTTCGGGGGCTTAAAATTACAGGGTTTTACGAGCAGTACTTC
TRBJ2-2,TRBV10-3,TRBD2,few,CAISEASGRAGTGELFF,TGTGCCATCAGTGAGGCTAGCGGGAGGGCCGGCACCGGGGAGCTGTTTTTT
TRBJ2-5,TRBV7-2,.,many,CASSFPTEETQYF,TGTGCCAGCAGCTTCCCGACAGAAGAGACCCAGTACTTC
TRBJ2-5,TRBV5-1,TRBD2,.,CASMGAAGGETQYF,TGCGCCAGCATGGGGGCAGCGGGAGGAGAGACCCAGTACTTC
TRBJ1-1,TRBV14,.,few,CASSQWRVAGAFF,TGTGCCAGCAGCCAGTGGCGTGTTGCAGGAGCTTTCTTT
TRBJ2-1,TRBV2,TRBD1,.,CASSATGGAYNEQFF,TGTGCCAGCAGTGCTACAGGGGGAGCCTACAATGAGCAGTTCTTC
TRBJ2-7,TRBV5-1,.,.,CASRFSPTNSYEQYF,TGCGCCAGCAGATTCTCTCCGACAAACTCCTACGAGCAGTACTTC